These 22 T cell receptor beta chains share one sample of origin, sequenced in a study of STAT5B mutations in CD4+ large granular lymphocyte leukemia. Profiled with immunoSEQ multiplex PCR; TCRdb holds only in-frame clones, not every one. The data hold about 32,000 clones, with around 81% observed a single time. Input material: CD4+ T cells from blood buffy coats. These TCRs come from a human donor in good health.

This chain links TRBV5-1 with TRBJ2-2; 9 nucleotides line up with TRBD2. V lost 3 bases to trimming and J lost 4 bases; unmatched junction nucleotides: 10. Germline-derived CDR1 and CDR2 are SGHRS and YFSETQ. The CDR3 has 17 residues. The CDR3 loop is CASSYGSGRGGTGELFF. CDR3 sequence (DNA): TGCGCCAGCAGCTATGGTAGCGGGAGAGGCGGCACCGGGGAGCTGTTTTTT.

V usage is TRBV30 and J usage is TRBJ2-1; D possibly uses TRBD1 or TRBD2 (5 bases each). Germline V gene sequence: CDR1 GTSNPN, CDR2 SVGIG (reference sequence). V lost 1 base and J 11 bases, leaving 12 bases between the germline ends. This CDR3 is built from 12 residues. As DNA, the CDR3 is TGTGCCTGGAGTGGAGGGACGCCACAGCAGTTCTTC. Protein: CAWSGGTPQQFF.

The V gene is TRBV25-1, the J gene TRBJ2-2; a possible D gene is TRBD2 (5 bases). Trimming removed 6 bases at V and 0 bases at J, with 11 bases between. This CDR3 comprises 15 residues. Looked up from germline, CDR1 is MGHDK and CDR2 is SYGVNS. The CDR3 is CASRSDSANTGELFF. The CDR3 coding sequence is TGTGCCAGCAGAAGCGATAGCGCGAACACCGGGGAGCTGTTTTTT.

In this sample, this clone turned up a few times. J is TRBJ1-1 and V is TRBV7-9; D gene uncertain. Germline V gene sequence: CDR1 SEHNR, CDR2 FQNEAQ (reference sequence). The CDR3 contains 13 residues. Trimming took 6 bases from V and 0 from J, leaving 8 bases between them. Here the CDR3 DNA reads TGTGCCAGCAGGGCCTCATTGAACACTGAAGCTTTCTTT. Translation gives CASRASLNTEAFF.

The chain combines TRBV30 with TRBJ2-1; D gene ambiguous. With 0 bases removed from V and 0 bases from J, the gap between germline ends came to 18 bases. The CDR3 is made up of 18 amino acids. The V gene's germline CDR1 is GTSNPN and CDR2 SVGIG (reference sequence). CDR3 protein: CAWSVTRRTRSSYNEQFF. The CDR3 DNA is TGTGCCTGGAGTGTAACCCGAAGAACGAGGAGCTCCTACAATGAGCAGTTCTTC. Using reference TRBV30 and TRBJ2-1 for the parts outside the CDR3, the full variable domain is SQTIHQWPATLVQPVGSPLSLECTVEGTSNPNLYWYRQAAGRGLQLLFYSVGIGQISSEVPQNLSASRPQDRQFILSSKKLLLSDSGFYLCAWSVTRRTRSSYNEQFFGPGTRLTVL.

The chain links TRBV6-5 to TRBJ2-5; 10 nucleotides align to TRBD1. This CDR3 comprises 13 residues. With 5 bases clipped from V and 14 bases from J, the junction kept 11 bases outside the gene matches. Germline lookup yields CDR1 MNHEY and CDR2 SVGAGI. CDR3: CASSPGQGLPGYF. DNA for the CDR3: TGTGCCAGCAGTCCGGGACAGGGGCTCCCCGGATACTTC.

The chain joins TRBV28 to TRBJ1-2; D possibly corresponds to TRBD1 (6 bases). V was trimmed by 5 bases and J by 5 bases, leaving 18 bases between them. The CDR3 spans 15 residues. Germline-derived CDR1 and CDR2 are MDHEN and SYDVKM. CDR3 coding DNA: TGTGCCAGCAGTACTGGCCAGCGACAGGAATATGGCTACACCTTC. It is translated as CASSTGQRQEYGYTF.

The chain combines TRBV7-2 with TRBJ2-3; 11 bases match TRBD2. This CDR3 is built from 16 residues. CDR1 is SGHTA and CDR2 is FQGNSA in the germline V gene. The J segment lost 4 bases and the V segment lost 5 bases, leaving 8 bases of the junction unmatched. The DNA for the CDR3 is TGTGCCAGCAGCGCTGGGGTAGCGGGAGGGGCAGATACGCAGTATTTT. It translates to CASSAGVAGGADTQYF. The variable domain in full, with the rest retrieved from reference TRBV7-2 and TRBJ2-3, is GAGVSQSPSNKVTEKGKDVELRCDPISGHTALYWYRQSLGQGLEFLIYFQGNSAPDKSGLPSDRFSAERTGGSVSTLTIQRTQQEDSAVYLCASSAGVAGGADTQYFGPGTRLTVL.

The V and J genes are TRBV19 and TRBJ2-2, with D perhaps matching TRBD1 (5 bases). V was trimmed by 7 bases and J by 5 bases, leaving 11 bases between them. The germline CDR1 and CDR2 sequences are LNHDA and SQIVND (reference sequence). The CDR3 covers 13 residues. CDR3 in amino acids: CASKDTETGELFF. The CDR3 DNA reads as TGTGCCAGTAAGGACACCGAGACCGGGGAGCTGTTTTTT. Full variable domain (missing parts from reference TRBV19 and TRBJ2-2): DGGITQSPKYLFRKEGQNVTLSCEQNLNHDAMYWYRQDPGQGLRLIYYSQIVNDFQKGDIAEGYSVSREKKESFPLTVTSAQKNPTAFYLCASKDTETGELFFGEGSRLTVL.

This clone was found a few times. The chain's CDR3 is CASSPDALNTQYF. Here the CDR3 DNA reads TGTGCCAGCTCACCAGACGCATTGAATACGCAGTATTTT. The gene calls are TRBV18 and TRBJ2-3; D unresolved. Germline V lookup: CDR1 KGHSH, CDR2 LQKENI. V was shortened by 2 bases and J by 7 bases, with 10 bases between the two germline ends. CDR3 length equals 13 residues.

This chain uses TRBV5-1 with TRBJ2-3, with 7 positions matching TRBD2. The germline CDR1 and CDR2 sequences are SGHRS and YFSETQ. Trimming took 1 base from V and 4 from J; bases not matched to a gene: 9. This CDR3 has 16 residues. The DNA for the CDR3 is TGCGCCAGCAGCTTGTCGGTAGCGGGCGGTGCAGATACGCAGTATTTT. Its translation is CASSLSVAGGADTQYF.

The rearrangement links TRBV11-2 to TRBJ2-5, with D possibly being TRBD1 (6 bases). Germline CDR1 reads SGHAT; CDR2 reads FQNNGV. V was trimmed by 1 base and J by 5 bases, leaving 20 bases between them. The CDR3 is 17 residues long. CDR3 sequence (DNA): TGTGCCAGCAGCTTAGGATTGTCTCCGGGACAAAAGGAGACCCAGTACTTC. Translation gives CASSLGLSPGQKETQYF.

About this clone: At one of its ends the junction is not consistent with the germline gene, which may arise from a read error. The V call is TRBV19, the J call TRBJ1-4, with D possibly TRBD1 on 5 matching bases. The CDR3 has 13 residues. Germline V gene sequence: CDR1 LNHDA, CDR2 SQIVND (reference sequence). The CDR3 bases are TGTGCCAGTAGGATAGGGACGGCGGAAAAACTGTTTTTT. This gives the protein CASRIGTAEKLFF.

V gene TRBV11-2 combines with J gene TRBJ2-1, with TRBD1 matching 7 bases. The CDR3 extends over 13 amino acids. V lost 5 bases, J lost 7 bases, and 5 bases stayed unmatched. Germline loops: CDR1 SGHAT, CDR2 FQNNGV. The CDR3 loop is CASSLDRANEQFF. DNA for the CDR3: TGTGCCAGCAGCCTCGACAGGGCTAATGAGCAGTTCTTC.

This clone was seen once. The genes are TRBV30 and TRBJ1-6; D uncertain. Germline CDR1 and CDR2: GTSNPN and SVGIG (reference sequence). Trimming stripped 1 base from V and 12 bases from J, with 7 bases between. The CDR3 loop spans 11 amino acids. As DNA, the CDR3 is TGTGCCTGGAGTGAGGGTAGACCCCTCCACTTT. Translating it yields CAWSEGRPLHF. The variable domain in full, with the rest retrieved from reference TRBV30 and TRBJ1-6, is SQTIHQWPATLVQPVGSPLSLECTVEGTSNPNLYWYRQAAGRGLQLLFYSVGIGQISSEVPQNLSASRPQDRQFILSSKKLLLSDSGFYLCAWSEGRPLHFGNGTRLTVT.

The chain employs TRBV10-2 and TRBJ2-5; D is perhaps TRBD1 or TRBD2 (5 bases each). Looked up from germline, CDR1 is WSHSY and CDR2 is SAAADI. The V end was cut by 4 bases, the J end by 5 bases, with 11 bases between. The CDR3 loop spans 13 amino acids. CDR3 nucleotide sequence: TGCGCCAGCAGTGTGGCCGGGACGGAGACCCAGTACTTC. Protein: CASSVAGTETQYF.

This chain connects TRBV30 to TRBJ2-5; 9 bases align to TRBD1. The V segment lost 2 bases and the J segment 4 bases; nucleotides outside the gene matches: 5. Germline V gene lookup returns CDR1 GTSNPN and CDR2 SVGIG (reference sequence). This CDR3 region has 14 residues. CDR3 bases: TGTGCCTGGAGTTCCGGGACAGGGATAGAGACCCAGTACTTC. It is translated as CAWSSGTGIETQYF.

The chain combines TRBV7-3 with TRBJ2-3; the match to TRBD2 covers 8 bases. Germline assignment: CDR1 SGHTA and CDR2 FQGTGA. This CDR3 has 15 amino acids. V gave up 3 bases and J gave up 4 bases; unmatched junction bases: 6. CDR3 nucleotides: TGTGCCAGCAGCTTCTCCGGGAGGGGGGCAGATACGCAGTATTTT. Its translation is CASSFSGRGADTQYF.

This chain links TRBV6-5 with TRBJ2-7; perhaps D is TRBD1 or TRBD2 (5 bases each). Germline V gene data show CDR1 as MNHEY and CDR2 as SVGAGI. CDR3 length equals 13 residues. V lost 4 bases and J lost 4, with 11 bases in between. Here the CDR3 reads CASSLNWGYEQYF. The CDR3 DNA sequence: TGTGCCAGCAGTTTGAATTGGGGGTACGAGCAGTACTTC.

The chain links TRBV6-1 to TRBJ1-1; D is undetermined. The CDR3 consists of 11 residues. Germline V lookup: CDR1 MNHNS, CDR2 SASEGT. V was trimmed by 5 bases and J by 0 bases, leaving 1 base between them. The CDR3 loop is CASSMNTEAFF. The CDR3 region has the DNA TGTGCCAGCAGTATGAACACTGAAGCTTTCTTT.

The chain employs TRBV7-9 and TRBJ1-2; D possibly corresponds to TRBD1 (5 bases). CDR1 and CDR2 (germline): SEHNR, FQNEAQ (reference sequence). Trimming removed 1 base at V and 2 bases at J, with 8 bases between. The length of the CDR3 is 14 residues. The CDR3 here is CASSLEAGNYGYTF. CDR3 sequence (DNA): TGTGCCAGCAGCTTAGAGGCAGGGAACTATGGCTACACCTTC. Full variable domain (remainder filled in from reference TRBV7-9 and TRBJ1-2): DTGVSQNPRHKITKRGQNVTFRCDPISEHNRLYWYRQTLGQGPEFLTYFQNEAQLEKSRLLSDRFSAERPKGSFSTLEIQRTEQGDSAMYLCASSLEAGNYGYTFGSGTRLTVV.

This chain uses TRBV6-1 with TRBJ1-1; tentative D call: TRBD1 (6 bases). Trimming removed 2 bases from V and 8 bases from J, with 18 bases in between. The V gene's germline CDR1 is MNHNS and CDR2 SASEGT. The CDR3 has 15 residues. CDR3 protein: CASSEIGGGPREAFF. The CDR3 DNA is TGTGCCAGCAGTGAAATAGGGGGGGGACCCAGGGAAGCTTTCTTT.